The 17 T cell receptor beta chains given below trace back to one sample, sequenced in a study of beta chain features in type 1 diabetes. Notes on the study in general: Across all four CD4+ subsets, people with type 1 diabetes showed modestly shorter TCRB CDR3s.

These TCRs are of unknown antigen specificity. Expressed TCRB transcripts were sequenced after all isolated RNA was converted to cDNA. Generated by immunoSEQ multiplex PCR, the TCRdb table keeps only in-frame clones and is missing some. The sample shows 500,000 to 850,000 clones, around 15% of them seen only once. Material: naive CD4+ T cells from blood. Receptors originate from a man aged 18 to 30 with type 1 diabetes.

This clone was seen a handful of times. The J gene is TRBJ2-5, the V gene TRBV30, with 9 bases lining up with TRBD1. Germline trimming cut 7 bases from V and 4 bases from J; bases unmatched to any gene: 10. This CDR3 contains 14 residues. In germline, CDR1 is GTSNPN, CDR2 SVGIG (reference sequence). CDR3 sequence reads: CASRGGTGRETQYF. The DNA for the CDR3 is TGTGCCTCCAGGGGGGGGACAGGGAGAGAGACCCAGTACTTC.

The gene calls are TRBV21-1 and TRBJ1-3; the table calls TRBD1, which could not be checked here. TRBV21-1 is labeled a pseudogene. CDR3 length: 17 amino acids. The DNA for the CDR3 is TGTGCCAGCAGCAAAGCCCATGAGGGACAGCCTTCGGGCGCCATATATTTT. It yields the protein CASSKAHEGQPSGAIYF.

V and J are TRBV4-2 and TRBJ1-5, with D unresolved. The V gene's germline CDR1 is LGHNA and CDR2 YNFKEQ. The ends were cut back, 6 bases at V and 0 bases at J, with 18 bases in the middle. CDR3 length equals 17 residues. CDR3 in amino acids: CASSPYPPGDSNQPQHF. The CDR3 DNA sequence: TGTGCCAGCAGTCCTTATCCCCCCGGCGATAGCAATCAGCCCCAGCATTTT.

This chain uses TRBV18 with TRBJ2-7; 9 positions match TRBD2. Looked up from germline, CDR1 is KGHSH and CDR2 is LQKENI. CDR3 length: 16 amino acids. Trimming took 2 bases from V and 0 from J; bases not matched to a gene: 5. The CDR3 spells CASSPGLAGSSYEQYF. As DNA, the CDR3 is TGTGCCAGCTCACCAGGCCTAGCGGGGAGCTCCTACGAGCAGTACTTC.

This clone was picked up a small number of times. The same CDR3 also results from other DNA sequences found in this sample. The CDR3: CASSLMGRETQYF. Written as DNA, the CDR3 is TGTGCCAGCAGTTTAATGGGAAGAGAGACCCAGTACTTC. The chain has TRBV28 and TRBJ2-5; D is uncertain. The germline gives CDR1 MDHEN, CDR2 SYDVKM. The CDR3 is made up of 13 amino acids. The germline V and J ends were trimmed by 2 bases and 4 bases, with 8 bases remaining between them.

This chain uses TRBV27 with TRBJ1-2; a possible D gene is TRBD1 (5 bases). Germline-derived CDR1 and CDR2 are MNHEY and SMNVEV (reference sequence). There are 15 residues in the CDR3. V lost 6 bases to trimming and J lost 8 bases, with 22 bases between them. CDR3 in DNA: TGTGCCAGCAGACCCCGAATCGGGGGAGGGTGGGGCTACACCTTC. Protein product: CASRPRIGGGWGYTF.

The chain joins TRBV7-2 to TRBJ2-3; 10 bases are shared with TRBD2. V lost 1 base and J lost 4; bases outside the gene matches: 8. Germline-derived CDR1 and CDR2 are SGHTA and FQGNSA. There are 17 residues in the CDR3. CDR3 sequence reads: CASSLGSSGRVADTQYF. CDR3 coding DNA: TGTGCCAGCAGCTTAGGGTCTAGCGGGAGAGTTGCAGATACGCAGTATTTT.

This clone occurred a few times. Other DNA sequences in this sample translate to the same CDR3. The chain is built from TRBV14 and TRBJ2-7, with D hard to call. The CDR3 contains 12 residues. Trimming took 1 base from V and 4 from J, leaving 5 bases between them. The germline gives CDR1 SGHDN, CDR2 FVKESK. CDR3 amino acids: CASSQATYEQYF. The CDR3 nucleotides read TGTGCCAGCAGCCAAGCTACGTACGAGCAGTACTTC.

This clone was observed a handful of times. This chain connects TRBV30 to TRBJ2-7; 9 bases are a match to TRBD2. The V gene's germline CDR1 is GTSNPN and CDR2 SVGIG (reference sequence). The CDR3 runs to 16 residues. After removal of 3 bases from V and 3 bases from J, the junction contained 12 bases not matched to a gene. The DNA of the CDR3 is TGTGCCTGGAGCTCCTCCGGGACTAGCAGTTACTACGAGCAGTACTTC. Amino acid sequence: CAWSSSGTSSYYEQYF. Filled out from reference TRBV30 and TRBJ2-7, the complete variable domain reads SQTIHQWPATLVQPVGSPLSLECTVEGTSNPNLYWYRQAAGRGLQLLFYSVGIGQISSEVPQNLSASRPQDRQFILSSKKLLLSDSGFYLCAWSSSGTSSYYEQYFGPGTRLTVT.

The table lists this clone with a few counts. This sequence joins TRBV28 and TRBJ2-6, with 9 nucleotides matching TRBD1. The CDR3 is made up of 16 amino acids. CDR1 is MDHEN, CDR2 SYDVKM, per germline. Germline trimming cut 5 bases from V and 2 bases from J; bases unmatched to any gene: 4. In DNA form, the CDR3 reads TGTGCCAGCAGTCCACAGGGGGCGACTGGGGCCAACGTCCTGACTTTC. Amino acid sequence: CASSPQGATGANVLTF.

This clone came up a few times. This chain uses TRBV7-2 with TRBJ2-7; D is perhaps TRBD1 or TRBD2 (6 bases each). Germline values: CDR1 SGHTA, CDR2 FQGNSA. The CDR3 totals 13 residues. Trimming left V 3 bases short and J 5 bases short, with 11 bases between. The CDR3 here is CASSLRGADEQYF. The CDR3 DNA sequence: TGTGCCAGCAGCTTGAGGGGGGCTGACGAGCAGTACTTC.

The chain recombines TRBV5-8 with TRBJ1-1; TRBD1 aligns across 10 bases. V trimming: 0 bases; J trimming: 0 bases; junction bases outside the gene matches: 2. The CDR3 consists of 16 residues. Germline V gives CDR1 SGHTS, CDR2 YDEGEE. Here the CDR3 reads CASSLGQGAMNTEAFF. CDR3 nucleotide sequence: TGTGCCAGCAGCTTGGGACAGGGGGCGATGAACACTGAAGCTTTCTTT. The full variable domain, completed using reference TRBV5-8 and TRBJ1-1, is EAGVTQSPTHLIKTRGQQATLRCSPISGHTSVYWYQQALGLGLQFLLWYDEGEERNRGNFPPRFSGRQFPNYSSELNVNALELEDSALYLCASSLGQGAMNTEAFFGQGTRLTVV.

This sequence joins TRBV4-1 and TRBJ1-1; D gene unclear. Germline values: CDR1 MGHRA, CDR2 YSYEKL. Between the trimmed V and J ends, which lost 3 bases and 5 bases, there was a span of 22 bases. The CDR3 is 17 residues long. The CDR3 loop is CASSQPVGLTDGTEAFF. The CDR3 nucleotides are TGCGCCAGCAGCCAGCCCGTGGGCCTAACTGATGGGACTGAAGCTTTCTTT.

This clone was seen a few times. The chain recombines TRBV10-3 with TRBJ2-5, with 13 bases identical to TRBD2. The CDR3 runs 15 residues. Germline V CDR1 and CDR2: ENHRY, SYGVKD. J lost 5 bases, V lost 7 bases, and 7 bases had no gene match. CDR3 in amino acids: CAITKLAGGQETQYF. For the CDR3, the DNA is TGTGCCATCACCAAACTAGCGGGAGGGCAGGAGACCCAGTACTTC.

This clone turned up a few times. The chain couples TRBV6-5 to TRBJ2-5, with TRBD1 matching 7 bases. The germline CDR1 and CDR2 sequences are MNHEY and SVGAGI. Unmatched junction bases numbered 4, after V lost 0 bases and J lost 0 bases. CDR3 length: 16 amino acids. The CDR3 sequence is CASSYSGTAYQETQYF. Here the CDR3 DNA reads TGTGCCAGCAGTTACTCCGGGACAGCGTACCAAGAGACCCAGTACTTC.

This clone appeared a few times. The chain recombines TRBV10-3 with TRBJ2-1; 8 positions agree with TRBD2. CDR3 length: 15 residues. V shed 10 bases and J 3 bases; nucleotides not matched to a gene: 11. In germline, CDR1 is ENHRY, CDR2 SYGVKD. This chain's CDR3 is CATHGEREFYNEQFF. The CDR3 nucleotides read TGTGCCACTCACGGGGAGCGGGAGTTCTACAATGAGCAGTTCTTC.

Only a few counts were recorded for this clone. The DNA for the CDR3 is TGTGCCAGCAGTTTCAGCGGGGGGGCAAATACGCAGTATTTT. Amino acids: CASSFSGGANTQYF. The rearrangement joins TRBV28 to TRBJ2-3; 10 bases are shared with TRBD2. The CDR3 has 14 residues. J gave up 7 bases and V 3 bases, and 4 bases lay outside the gene matches. CDR1 is MDHEN, CDR2 SYDVKM, per germline.